The clone carrying this T cell receptor (beta chain) is classed as medium-sized (0.01 to 0.1%). The CDR3 spans 15 residues. Trimming at V came to 4 bases and at J to 4 bases, leaving 9 bases not matched to a gene. Germline V gives CDR1 SEHNR, CDR2 FQNEAQ (reference sequence). The record originates from a study of ipilimumab plus nivolumab after autologous stem cell transplantation. Study as a whole: Typical patient got 5 ipilimumab doses and roughly 8 nivolumab doses (median).

Measured with immunoSEQ multiplex PCR; TCRdb has only the in-frame clones, and not every one. The sample records a few thousand clones, under 70% being singletons. Patients got ipilimumab 1 mg/kg beginning 14 to 28 days post-transplant. V gene TRBV7-9 combines with J gene TRBJ2-7, with 8 bases that match TRBD2. This sequence originates from a male donor with multiple myeloma. Sequencing used PBMCs, obtained in a trial of ipilimumab plus nivolumab as post-transplant consolidation. The CDR3 coding sequence is TGTGCCAGCAGCTCATATCCGGGACTAGGGTACGAGCAGTACTTC. It codes for CASSSYPGLGYEQYF.